This T cell receptor beta chain was found in a study of shared clonotypes between healthy human individuals. The study enrolled healthy HIV-negative adults without recent acute infections or vaccinations as donors. TCRdb's table, derived via immunoSEQ multiplex PCR, lists solely in-frame clones and lacks some. The table includes 2.3 million or so clones, approximately 95% detected once. In regard to this clone: Other DNA variants within this sample encode the same CDR3.

The CDR3 runs 13 residues. Germline assignment: CDR1 MDHEN and CDR2 SYDVKM. The V and J ends lost 4 bases and 4 bases respectively, with 10 bases between them. The genes are TRBV28 and TRBJ2-5, with D possibly TRBD1 on 6 matching bases. Sequenced: naive CD4+ T cells from PBMCs. Subset defined: CD45RA+ positively selected. The receptor's source is a young man in good health. Some clones in this sample may be carry-over from other donors' samples. DNA of the CDR3: TGTGCCAGCAGTTCACAGGGCCCAGAGACCCAGTACTTC. It encodes CASSSQGPETQYF.